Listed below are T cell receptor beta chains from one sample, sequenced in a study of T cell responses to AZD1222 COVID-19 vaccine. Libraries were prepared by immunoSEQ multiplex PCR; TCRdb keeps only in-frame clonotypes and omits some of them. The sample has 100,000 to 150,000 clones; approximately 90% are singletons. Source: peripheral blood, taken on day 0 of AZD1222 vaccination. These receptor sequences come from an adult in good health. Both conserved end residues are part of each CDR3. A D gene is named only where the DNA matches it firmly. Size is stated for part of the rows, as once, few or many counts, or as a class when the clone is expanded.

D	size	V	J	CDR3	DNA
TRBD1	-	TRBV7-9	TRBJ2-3	CASSLKTGGITDTQYF	TGTGCCAGCAGCTTAAAGACAGGGGGGATCACAGATACGCAGTATTTT
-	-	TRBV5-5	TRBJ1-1	CASSLAPSGTEAFF	TGTGCCAGCAGCTTGGCTCCTAGTGGCACTGAAGCTTTCTTT
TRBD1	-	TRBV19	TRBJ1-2	CASIITGGAGSGYTF	TGTGCCAGTATTATCACAGGGGGCGCCGGGAGTGGCTACACCTTC
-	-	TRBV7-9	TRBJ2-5	CASSLAELQGTQYF	TGTGCCAGCAGCTTAGCAGAGTTACAAGGGACCCAGTACTTC
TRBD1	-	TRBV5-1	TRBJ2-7	CASSLGSGGFYEQYF	TGCGCCAGCAGCTTGGGTTCAGGGGGCTTCTACGAGCAGTACTTC
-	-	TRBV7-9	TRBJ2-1	CASSSRSSYNEQFF	TGTGCCAGCAGCTCTCGGAGCTCCTACAATGAGCAGTTCTTC
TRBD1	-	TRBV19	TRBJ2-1	CASSIVTGALRNEQFF	TGTGCCAGTAGTATAGTGACAGGGGCCTTACGGAATGAGCAGTTCTTC
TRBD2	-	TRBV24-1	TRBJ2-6	CATSVGLAGVDVLTF	TGTGCCACCAGTGTAGGGCTAGCGGGAGTTGACGTCCTGACTTTC
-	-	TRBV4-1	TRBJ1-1	CASSHPGRGEAFF	TGCGCCAGCAGCCATCCTGGACGGGGTGAAGCTTTCTTT
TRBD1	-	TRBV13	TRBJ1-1	CASSFRQGMSPEAFF	TGTGCCAGCAGCTTTCGACAGGGGATGAGCCCCGAAGCTTTCTTT
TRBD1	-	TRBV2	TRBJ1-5	CASSPGDRGVNQPQHF	TGTGCCAGCAGTCCCGGGGACAGGGGGGTCAATCAGCCCCAGCATTTT
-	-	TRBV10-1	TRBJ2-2	CASSLSRGTGELFF	TGCGCCAGCAGTCTGAGTCGGGGCACCGGGGAGCTGTTTTTT
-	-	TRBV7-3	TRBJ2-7	CASSFGGSSYEQYF	TGTGCCAGCAGCTTTGGCGGTAGCTCCTACGAGCAGTACTTC
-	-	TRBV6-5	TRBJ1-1	CASRYYQSRTEAFF	TGTGCCAGCAGATATTACCAGTCGCGGACTGAAGCTTTCTTT
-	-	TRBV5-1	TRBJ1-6	CASMLGGNNSPLHF	TGCGCCAGCATGCTCGGCGGCAATAATTCACCCCTCCACTTT
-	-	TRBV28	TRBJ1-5	CASSLWGGQVSNQPQHF	TGTGCCAGCAGTTTATGGGGGGGGCAGGTTAGCAATCAGCCCCAGCATTTT
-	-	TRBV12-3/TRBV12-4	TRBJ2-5	CASSQSGGETQYF	TGTGCCAGCAGTCAATCGGGCGGAGAGACCCAGTACTTC
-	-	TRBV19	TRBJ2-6	CASSTVLPGANVLTF	TGTGCCAGTAGCACCGTACTACCTGGGGCCAACGTCCTGACTTTC
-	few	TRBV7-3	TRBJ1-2	CASSPGPGHGYTF	TGTGCCAGCAGCCCCGGGCCCGGACATGGCTACACCTTC
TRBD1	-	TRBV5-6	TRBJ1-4	CASSSMDRYYEKLFF	TGTGCCAGCAGCTCAATGGACAGGTACTACGAAAAACTGTTTTTT
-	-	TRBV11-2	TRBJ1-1	CASSPGRSSGTEAFF	TGTGCCAGCAGCCCTGGGAGGTCTTCTGGCACTGAAGCTTTCTTT
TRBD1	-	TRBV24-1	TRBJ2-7	CATSDPTQGTYEQYF	TGTGCCACCAGTGATCCTACACAGGGGACCTACGAGCAGTACTTC
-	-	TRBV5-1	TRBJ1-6	CASSLGPAGTQGTLHF	TGCGCCAGCAGCTTGGGTCCAGCGGGGACCCAAGGGACCCTCCACTTT
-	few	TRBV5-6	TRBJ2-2	CASSFGGPGELFF	TGTGCCAGCAGCTTCGGGGGCCCCGGGGAGCTGTTTTTT
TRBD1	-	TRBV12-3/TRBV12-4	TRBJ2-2	CASVRGPGELFF	TGTGCCAGCGTCAGGGGGCCCGGGGAGCTGTTTTTT
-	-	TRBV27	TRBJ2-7	CASSFFSGSGEYEQYF	TGTGCCAGCAGTTTCTTCTCCGGTAGCGGAGAGTACGAGCAGTACTTC
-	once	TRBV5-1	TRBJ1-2	CASSLSGQTNYGYTF	TGCGCCAGCAGCTTGTCCGGACAGACTAACTATGGCTACACCTTC
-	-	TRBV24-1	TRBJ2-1	CATSDYNEQFF	TGTGCCACCAGTGATTACAATGAGCAGTTCTTC
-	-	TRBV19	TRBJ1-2	CASRVGSMGYTF	TGTGCCAGTAGAGTAGGGAGTATGGGCTACACCTTC
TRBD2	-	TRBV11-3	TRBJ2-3	CASSLGLAVTSTDTQYF	TGTGCCAGCAGCCTGGGGCTAGCGGTAACTAGCACAGATACGCAGTATTTT
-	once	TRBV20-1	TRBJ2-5	CSASTPGETQYF	TGCAGTGCTAGTACTCCTGGGGAGACCCAGTACTTC
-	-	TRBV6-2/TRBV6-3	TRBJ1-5	CASSYGRLDNQPQHF	TGTGCCAGCAGTTACGGGCGTTTGGACAATCAGCCCCAGCATTTT
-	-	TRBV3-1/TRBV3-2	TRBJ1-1	CASSQVRGTEAFF	TGTGCCAGCAGCCAAGTGCGGGGCACTGAAGCTTTCTTT
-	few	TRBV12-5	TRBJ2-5	CASGLLSGETQYF	TGTGCTAGTGGTTTGCTGTCCGGGGAGACCCAGTACTTC
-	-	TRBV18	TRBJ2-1	CASSPPGYNEQFF	TGTGCCAGCTCACCACCGGGATACAATGAGCAGTTCTTC
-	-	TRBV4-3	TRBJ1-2	CASSLASGSGYTF	TGCGCCAGCAGCTTAGCGTCAGGGTCTGGCTACACCTTC
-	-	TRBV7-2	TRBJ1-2	CASSWDAGAALYGYTF	TGTGCCAGCAGCTGGGATGCAGGGGCCGCCCTCTATGGCTACACCTTC
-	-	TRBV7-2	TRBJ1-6	CASSPRRPSSYNSPLHF	TGTGCCAGCAGCCCCCGGAGGCCTAGCTCCTATAATTCACCCCTCCACTTT
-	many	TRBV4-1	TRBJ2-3	CASSQGRATDTQYF	TGCGCCAGCAGCCAAGGCCGTGCAACAGATACGCAGTATTTT
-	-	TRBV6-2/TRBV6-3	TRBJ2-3	CASSYFVGRGLLGDTQYF	TGTGCCAGCAGTTACTTTGTAGGGCGGGGTCTCCTTGGGGATACGCAGTATTTT